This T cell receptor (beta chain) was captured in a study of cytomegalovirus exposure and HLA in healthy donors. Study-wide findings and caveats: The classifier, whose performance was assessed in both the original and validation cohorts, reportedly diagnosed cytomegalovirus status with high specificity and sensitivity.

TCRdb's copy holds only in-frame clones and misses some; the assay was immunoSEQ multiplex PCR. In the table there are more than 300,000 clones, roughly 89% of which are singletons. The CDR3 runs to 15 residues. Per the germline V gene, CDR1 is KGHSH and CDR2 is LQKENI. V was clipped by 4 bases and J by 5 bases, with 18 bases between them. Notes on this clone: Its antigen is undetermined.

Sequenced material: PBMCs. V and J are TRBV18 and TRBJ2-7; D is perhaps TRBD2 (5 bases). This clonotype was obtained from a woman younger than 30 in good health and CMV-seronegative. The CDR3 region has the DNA TGTGCCAGCTCACTGGGCGGGCCCCTACCCAACGAGCAGTACTTC. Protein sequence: CASSLGGPLPNEQYF.